The T cell receptor (beta chain) under discussion was sequenced for a study of vaccination effects on CD4 cells after COVID-19. In the study overall: Each participant received a vaccine that was either BNT162b2 or mRNA-1273, given as two doses. Whole-study results and caveats: Vaccine-induced new clones formed most post-vaccine spike-reactive clones in convalescents.

As regards this clone: Its antigen remains unidentified.

TCRdb's table, derived via immunoSEQ multiplex PCR, lists solely in-frame clones and lacks some. The top ten hold 37% of the sample, which has 22,000 or so clones, 75% to 85% seen once. Within the ViraFEST assay, antigen-specific CD4+ T cells underwent expansion with viral peptide pools prior to sequencing. Culturing for around ten days preceded CD4+ T cell isolation. SARS-CoV-2 infected the person between March and December 2020, as confirmed by PCR. Wells containing 1.5 million to 2.5 million PBMC each were cultured with approximately 9.2 IU/ml IL-2 and approximately 10 ug/ml peptides. Each culture had half its medium swapped for IL-2 medium on days 3 and 7. CDR3 length equals 14 residues. The germline V and J ends were trimmed by 1 base and 3 bases, with 9 bases remaining between them. Per germline, CDR1 SGHTA and CDR2 FQGNSA.

The source is a human donor who had a prior SARS-CoV-2 infection. This sample comprised CD4+ T cells from PBMCs cultured with a peptide pool, obtained before COVID-19 vaccination. The rearrangement links TRBV7-2 to TRBJ1-1, with D uncertain. CDR3 residues: CASSLVGGDTEAFF. CDR3 DNA: TGTGCCAGCAGCTTAGTCGGCGGAGACACTGAAGCTTTCTTT.